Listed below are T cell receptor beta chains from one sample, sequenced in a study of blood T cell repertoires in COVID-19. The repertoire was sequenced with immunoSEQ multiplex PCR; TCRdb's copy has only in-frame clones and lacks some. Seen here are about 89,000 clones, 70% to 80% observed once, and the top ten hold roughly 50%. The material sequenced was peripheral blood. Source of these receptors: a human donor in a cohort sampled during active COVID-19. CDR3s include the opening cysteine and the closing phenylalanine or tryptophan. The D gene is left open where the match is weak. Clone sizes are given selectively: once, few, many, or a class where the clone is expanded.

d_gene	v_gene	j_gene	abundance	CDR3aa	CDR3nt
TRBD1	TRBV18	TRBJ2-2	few	CASSPIGTGDTTGELFF	TGTGCCAGCTCACCCATTGGGACAGGGGACACTACCGGGGAGCTGTTTTTT
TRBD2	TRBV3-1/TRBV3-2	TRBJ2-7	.	CASSQDPWAGGAYEQYF	TGTGCCAGCAGCCAAGATCCGTGGGCGGGAGGGGCCTACGAGCAGTACTTC
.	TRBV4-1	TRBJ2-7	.	CASSPLAGEQYF	TGCGCCAGCAGCCCGCTAGCTGGCGAGCAGTACTTC
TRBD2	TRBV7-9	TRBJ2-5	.	CASRRSGGQETQYF	TGTGCCAGCAGGAGAAGCGGGGGTCAAGAGACCCAGTACTTC
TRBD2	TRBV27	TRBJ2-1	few	CASSNTQPGGYYNEQFF	TGTGCCAGCAGCAATACACAACCGGGGGGGTACTACAATGAGCAGTTCTTC
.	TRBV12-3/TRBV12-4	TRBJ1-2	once	CASGPGGYGYTF	TGTGCCAGCGGACCCGGGGGCTATGGCTACACCTTC
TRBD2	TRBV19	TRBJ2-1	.	CASTTSGLRLYNEQFF	TGTGCCAGTACCACTAGCGGGTTAAGGCTCTACAATGAGCAGTTCTTC
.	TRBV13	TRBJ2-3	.	CASSLAGGTDTQYF	TGTGCCAGCAGCTTAGCAGGGGGCACAGATACGCAGTATTTT
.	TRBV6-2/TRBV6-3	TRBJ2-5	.	CASSYPQGRSWTQYF	TGTGCCAGCAGTTACCCACAGGGGAGGTCGTGGACCCAGTACTTC
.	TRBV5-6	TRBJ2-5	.	CASSLASEETQYF	TGTGCCAGCAGCTTGGCCAGCGAAGAGACCCAGTACTTC
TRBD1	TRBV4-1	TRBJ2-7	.	CASSRGQGPLVEQYF	TGCGCCAGCAGCCGCGGACAGGGGCCGCTGGTCGAGCAGTACTTC
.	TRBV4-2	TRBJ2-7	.	CASSQEGHEQYF	TGTGCCAGCAGCCAAGAGGGGCATGAGCAGTACTTC
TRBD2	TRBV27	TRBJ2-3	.	CASSLSGRGTDTQYF	TGTGCCAGCAGTCTTAGCGGGAGGGGGACAGATACGCAGTATTTT
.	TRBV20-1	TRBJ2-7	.	CSASGLAAGYEQYF	TGCAGTGCTAGTGGTTTAGCGGCGGGCTACGAGCAGTACTTC
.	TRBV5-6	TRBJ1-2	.	CASSVKGQPHGYTF	TGTGCCAGCAGCGTGAAAGGACAGCCCCATGGCTACACCTTC
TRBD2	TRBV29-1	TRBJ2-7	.	CSAGGDYEQYF	TGCAGCGCCGGGGGGGACTACGAGCAGTACTTC
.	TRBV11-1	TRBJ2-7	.	CASSLDLQAYEQCF	TGTGCCAGCAGCTTAGATCTCCAGGCCTACGAGCAGTGCTTC
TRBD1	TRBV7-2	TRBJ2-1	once	CASSPRTGASYNEQFF	TGTGCCAGCAGCCCAAGGACAGGGGCGTCCTACAATGAGCAGTTCTTC
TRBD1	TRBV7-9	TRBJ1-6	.	CASSLKGSAGGNSPLHF	TGTGCCAGCAGCTTAAAAGGGTCTGCAGGGGGTAATTCACCCCTCCACTTT
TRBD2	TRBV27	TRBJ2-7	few	CASSPGGGPYEQYF	TGTGCCAGCAGTCCCGGGGGGGGACCCTACGAGCAGTACTTC
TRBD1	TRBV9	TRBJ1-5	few	CASSATGVQPQHF	TGTGCCAGCAGCGCTACAGGGGTTCAGCCCCAGCATTTT
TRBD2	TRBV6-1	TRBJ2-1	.	CASSEEPGGAYNEQFF	TGTGCCAGCAGTGAAGAACCGGGAGGGGCCTACAATGAGCAGTTCTTC
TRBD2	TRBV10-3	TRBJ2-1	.	CAISEIPSGRDNEQFF	TGTGCCATCAGTGAGATTCCTAGCGGGAGAGACAATGAGCAGTTCTTC
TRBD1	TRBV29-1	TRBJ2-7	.	CSVGTGRREQYF	TGCAGCGTGGGGACAGGGAGGAGGGAGCAGTACTTC
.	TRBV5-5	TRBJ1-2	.	CASSPTPDLYGYTF	TGTGCCAGCAGCCCGACTCCAGACTTGTATGGCTACACCTTC
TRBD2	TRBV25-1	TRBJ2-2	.	CASTRGDYETGELFF	TGTGCCAGCACCCGGGGGGATTATGAGACCGGGGAGCTGTTTTTT
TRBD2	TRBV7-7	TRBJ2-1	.	CASSPRAGLDNEQFF	TGTGCTAGCAGCCCAAGAGCGGGACTGGACAATGAGCAGTTCTTC
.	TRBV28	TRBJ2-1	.	CASSLSPRTRDEQFF	TGTGCCAGCAGTTTATCTCCCCGTACGCGGGACGAGCAGTTCTTC
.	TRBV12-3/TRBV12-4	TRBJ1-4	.	CASSNRAEKLFF	TGTGCCAGCAGTAACAGGGCCGAAAAACTGTTTTTT
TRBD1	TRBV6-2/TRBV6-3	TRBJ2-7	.	CASSPWGQGYEQYF	TGTGCCAGCAGTCCCTGGGGACAGGGCTACGAGCAGTACTTC
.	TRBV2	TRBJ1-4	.	CAGGEGRILKLFF	TGTGCCGGAGGAGAGGGCCGGATTCTAAAACTGTTTTTT
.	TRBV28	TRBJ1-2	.	CANQKKGANYGYTF	TGTGCCAACCAAAAGAAGGGGGCTAACTATGGCTACACCTTC
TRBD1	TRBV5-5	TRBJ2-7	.	CASSWTGTYEQYF	TGTGCCAGCAGTTGGACAGGGACCTACGAGCAGTACTTC
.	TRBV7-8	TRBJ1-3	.	CASSLAPGNTIYF	TGTGCCAGCAGCTTGGCACCTGGAAACACCATATATTTT
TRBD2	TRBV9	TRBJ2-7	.	CASSVGASGSFEQYF	TGTGCCAGCAGCGTAGGAGCAAGCGGGAGTTTCGAGCAGTACTTC
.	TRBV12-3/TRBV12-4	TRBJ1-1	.	CASTLRGYTEAFF	TGTGCCAGCACCCTCAGAGGATACACTGAAGCTTTCTTT
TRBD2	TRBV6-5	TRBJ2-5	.	CASSYSSQGGETQYF	TGTGCCAGCAGTTACTCGAGCCAGGGAGGGGAGACCCAGTACTTC
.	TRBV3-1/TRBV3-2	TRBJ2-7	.	CASSQDWHEQYF	TGTGCCAGCAGCCAAGATTGGCACGAGCAGTACTTC
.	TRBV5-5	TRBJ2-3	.	CASSPSFMDTQYF	TGTGCCAGCAGTCCCAGTTTCATGGATACGCAGTATTTT
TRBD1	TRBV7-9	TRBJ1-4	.	CASRSGQAHNEKLFF	TGTGCCAGCAGATCAGGACAGGCCCATAATGAAAAACTGTTTTTT
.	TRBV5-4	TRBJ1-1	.	CASSFGGKGNTEAFF	TGTGCCAGCAGCTTTGGAGGGAAGGGGAACACTGAAGCTTTCTTT
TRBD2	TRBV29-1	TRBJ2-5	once	CSVEFAPTSGRRETQYF	TGCAGCGTTGAATTTGCTCCGACTAGCGGGAGGCGTGAGACCCAGTACTTC
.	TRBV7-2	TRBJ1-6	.	CASSSDAGANSPLHF	TGTGCCAGCAGCTCGGACGCGGGGGCGAATTCACCCCTCCACTTT
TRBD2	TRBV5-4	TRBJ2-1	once	CASSLAGGTYNEQFF	TGTGCCAGCAGCTTGGCGGGAGGGACGTACAATGAGCAGTTCTTC
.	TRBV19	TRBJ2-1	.	CASSIAGRNNEQFF	TGTGCCAGTAGTATTGCGGGGAGGAACAATGAGCAGTTCTTC
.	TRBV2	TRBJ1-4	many	CACALGGDNEKLFF	TGTGCCTGCGCCCTAGGGGGGGACAACGAAAAACTGTTTTTT
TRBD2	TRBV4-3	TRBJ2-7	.	CASSRRLAGVAEQYF	TGCGCCAGCAGCCGACGACTAGCGGGAGTGGCAGAGCAGTACTTC
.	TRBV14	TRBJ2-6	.	CASSQGGGGANVLTF	TGTGCCAGCAGCCAGGGGGGAGGTGGGGCCAACGTCCTGACTTTC
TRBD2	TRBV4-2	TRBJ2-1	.	CASSQDGPFSGTSGDNEQFF	TGTGCCAGCAGCCAAGATGGGCCTTTCTCCGGGACTAGCGGAGACAATGAGCAGTTCTTC
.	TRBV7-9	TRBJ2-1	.	CASSLVREKDEQFF	TGTGCCAGCAGCTTAGTCCGGGAGAAAGATGAGCAGTTCTTC
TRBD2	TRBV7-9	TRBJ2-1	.	CASSGSGVSYNEQFF	TGTGCCAGCAGCGGTAGCGGGGTCTCCTACAATGAGCAGTTCTTC
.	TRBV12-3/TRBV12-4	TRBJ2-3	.	CASSLQADTQYF	TGTGCCAGCAGTCTACAAGCGGATACGCAGTATTTT
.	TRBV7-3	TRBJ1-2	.	CASSLAGDYGYTF	TGTGCCAGCAGCTTAGCCGGGGACTATGGCTACACCTTC
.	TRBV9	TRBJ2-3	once	CASSVGALGEAQYF	TGTGCCAGCAGCGTAGGCGCTTTAGGGGAAGCGCAGTATTTT
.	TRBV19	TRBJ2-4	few	CASSNRNTRVAKNIQYF	TGTGCCAGTAGTAACCGAAATACCAGGGTAGCCAAAAACATTCAGTACTTC
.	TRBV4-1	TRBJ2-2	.	CASSAGTGELFF	TGCGCCAGCAGCGCAGGCACCGGGGAGCTGTTTTTT
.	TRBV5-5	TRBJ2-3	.	CASSFAISGTDTQYF	TGTGCCAGCAGCTTCGCTATTAGTGGCACAGATACGCAGTATTTT
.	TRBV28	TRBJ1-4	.	CASNQGVRTNEKLFF	TGTGCCAGCAATCAAGGGGTCCGAACTAATGAAAAACTGTTTTTT